Listed below are T cell receptor beta chains from one sample, sequenced in a study of regulatory T cells in long-lasting Graves disease. TCRdb fed the multiplex PCR reads into MiXCR, producing one record per CDR3 protein. The table has about 420,000 distinct CDR3 sequences, approximately 16% seen once. A further study also used this sample, focusing on T cells in Graves' hyperthyroidism and ophthalmopathy.

The material sequenced was peripheral blood mononuclear cells (PBMCs), taken at new diagnosis, from a patient treated with antithyroid drugs. The receptors stem from a woman younger than 35 with Graves disease. CDR3s include the opening cysteine and the closing phenylalanine or tryptophan.

>TRBV25-1
CASSEYRAQEAFF
>TRBV20-1
CSAQGGTLEAF
>TRBV20-1
CSARDTPASGRLETQYF
>TRBV2
CASVAQSSYNSPLHF
>TRBV27
CASSLRLAGGHNEQFF
>TRBV5-1
CASSLAGQGLSGANVLTF
>TRBV19
CASSVSSGRKTQYF
>TRBV2
CASSSDRGKNIQYF
>TRBV2
CASRRRDRHNSPLHF
>TRBV29-1
CSVLTVATEAFF
>TRBV11-3
CASSQGESPLHF
>TRBV29-1
CSVPYPRTGTGDHNEQFF
>TRBV20-1
CSARRRGGLNTGELFF
>TRBV7-9
CASSGRRTSFFSYEQYF
>TRBV28
CASSPMTSGRASQYF
>TRBV28
CASNPWGSTDTQYF
>TRBV2
CASYGIKRETQYF
>TRBV11-2
CASSPLGGLQETQYF
>TRBV7-9
CASSTKESWIQYF
>TRBV27
CASRLAGGNEQFF
>TRBV7-3
CASSLEGASTSYEQYF
>TRBV5-1
CASSLGKGQPSYEQYF
>TRBV28
CASRKTGGSYEQYF
>TRBV18
CASSPPALADNEQFF
>TRBV30
CAWGRVPYEQYF
>TRBV9
CASSVPGTSGRKTDTQYF
>TRBV15
CATSRDPGTDSYEQYF
>TRBV7-8
CASSLSWRNTGELFF
>TRBV7-8
CASSPHLEYNEQFF
>TRBV5-5
CASSSGPGQYF
>TRBV4-3
CASSQEATRRGDTEAFF
>TRBV5-4
CASSLPGGDTQYF
>TRBV28
CATRRDTDTQYF
>TRBV6-5
CASSYSSGTSGSTDTQYF
>TRBV30
CAWRVPPWEGAYGYTF
>TRBV28
CASSPRTSGRSGQYF
>TRBV6-1
CASREAGAKNIQYF
>TRBV20-1
CSATDGYNEQFF
>TRBV4-1
CASSHLPTDTQYF
>TRBV12-3/TRBV12-4
CASSLIAGPSEQYF
>TRBV7-9
CASSNTGTPDNEQFF
>TRBV24-1
CASKGLESNEQFF
>TRBV29-1
CSAREGNYGYTF
>TRBV7-3
CASSPPGVAGKRNEQFF
>TRBV18
CASSPPRLAGMDEQFF
>TRBV7-9
CASSLEQLGEQYF
>TRBV9
CASSSTSGTYEQYF
>TRBV9
CASSYLRTGPTYNEQFF
>TRBV6-5
CASSYDLTTGELFF
>TRBV6-9
CASSYLTGGSSDTQYF
>TRBV20-1
CSAGSGIYNEQFF
>TRBV6-2/TRBV6-3
CASSYGGGHTDTQYF
>TRBV5-1
CASSLAGTVLSPLHF
>TRBV6-2/TRBV6-3
CASSEVTREGEYF